The next 8 T cell receptor beta chains were all read from a single sample in a study of control samples from healthy donors and cancer patients. Libraries were prepared by immunoSEQ multiplex PCR; TCRdb keeps only in-frame clonotypes and omits some of them. The table shows 75,000 to 95,000 clones, with 84% occurring only once. The sample consisted of PBMCs. The source is a man aged 65 to 85 with lung cancer.

The chain is built from TRBV6-6 and TRBJ2-7; possible D gene TRBD2, 6 bases. Germline CDR1 reads MNHNY; CDR2 reads SVGAGI (reference sequence). V shed 4 bases and J shed 3 bases, with 13 bases lying between them. The CDR3 covers 14 residues. The CDR3 region is CASSFDWGGYEQYF. For the CDR3, the DNA is TGTGCCAGCAGTTTCGACTGGGGAGGCTACGAGCAGTACTTC.

The chain employs TRBV3-1 (or the pseudogene TRBV3-2) and TRBJ2-7, with 9 bases matching TRBD1. With V trimmed by 5 bases and J by 7 bases, 15 bases remained unmatched. The CDR3 runs to 16 residues. Germline V gene data show CDR1 as LGHDT and CDR2 as YNNKEL (reference sequence). The DNA of the CDR3 is TGTGCCAGCAGCTTCCTACGTCGCGACAGGGGGTTGGAGCAGTACTTC. This codes for CASSFLRRDRGLEQYF.

This chain joins TRBV25-1 and TRBJ1-2; D is ambiguous. Germline CDR1 reads MGHDK; CDR2 reads SYGVNS. V was cut by 4 bases and J by 4 bases, with 19 bases left in between. This CDR3 is 16 amino acids long. CDR3 sequence reads: CASSGKEGRLGYGYTF. CDR3 DNA: TGTGCCAGCAGTGGAAAGGAGGGCCGACTGGGCTATGGCTACACCTTC.

The CDR3 is CASKGQGARDQPQHF. The DNA of the CDR3 is TGTGCCAGTAAGGGACAGGGGGCGAGGGATCAGCCCCAGCATTTT. This chain uses TRBV19 with TRBJ1-5; 12 bases are a match to TRBD1. CDR1 is LNHDA, CDR2 SQIVND, per germline (reference sequence). J was trimmed by 5 bases and V by 7 bases; bases with no gene match: 6. The CDR3 is 15 amino acids.

The chain recombines TRBV24-1 with TRBJ2-1; D gene ambiguous. CDR1 is KGHDR and CDR2 is SFDVKD in the germline V gene. V lost 4 bases, J lost 2 bases, and 8 bases lay in between. The CDR3 totals 14 residues. The CDR3 DNA is TGTGCCACCAGTGACCCACCCACCTACAATGAGCAGTTCTTC. This gives the protein CATSDPPTYNEQFF.

The chain is built from TRBV20-1 and TRBJ2-3; D gene ambiguous. With 3 bases removed from V and 6 bases from J, the gap between germline ends came to 7 bases. The germline V gene encodes CDR1 DFQATT and CDR2 SNEGSKA (reference sequence). The CDR3 has 11 residues. CDR3 residues: CSARSGDTQYF. The DNA of the CDR3 is TGCAGTGCTAGGAGTGGCGATACGCAGTATTTT.

The chain is built from TRBV11-2 and TRBJ2-7, with D tentatively TRBD2 (8 bases). Germline-derived CDR1 and CDR2 are SGHAT and FQNNGV. The CDR3 has 15 residues. The V end was cut by 4 bases, the J end by 3 bases, with 16 bases between. This chain's CDR3 is CASSSGGDSGYEQYF. The CDR3 DNA reads TGTGCCAGCAGCTCCGGGGGGGACAGCGGCTACGAGCAGTACTTC.

The chain couples TRBV9 to TRBJ1-6; D is undetermined. The CDR3 extends over 12 amino acids. Trimming stripped 4 bases from V and 5 bases from J, with 4 bases between. Germline lookup yields CDR1 SGDLS and CDR2 YYNGEE. CDR3 nucleotides: TGTGCCAGCAGCACAGATAATTCACCCCTCCACTTT. Its protein product is CASSTDNSPLHF.